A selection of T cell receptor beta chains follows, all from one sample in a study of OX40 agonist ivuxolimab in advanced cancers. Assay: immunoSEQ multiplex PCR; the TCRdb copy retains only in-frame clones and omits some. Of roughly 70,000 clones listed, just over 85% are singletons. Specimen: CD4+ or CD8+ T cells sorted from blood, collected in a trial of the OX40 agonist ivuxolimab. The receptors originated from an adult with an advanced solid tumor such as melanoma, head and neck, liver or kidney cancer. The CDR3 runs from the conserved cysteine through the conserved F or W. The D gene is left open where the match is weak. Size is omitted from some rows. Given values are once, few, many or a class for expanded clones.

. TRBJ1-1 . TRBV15 CATSMGGSNTEAFF TGTGCCACCAGCATGGGGGGGTCGAACACTGAAGCTTTCTTT
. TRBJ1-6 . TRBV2 CASRGRENSPLHF TGTGCCAGCAGGGGACGGGAAAATTCACCCCTCCACTTT
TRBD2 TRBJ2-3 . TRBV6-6 CASEELSGNTDTQYF TGTGCCAGCGAGGAGTTGAGCGGGAACACAGATACGCAGTATTTT
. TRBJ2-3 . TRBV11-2 CASSSSPRGSDTQYF TGTGCCAGCAGCTCATCCCCCCGGGGGTCAGATACGCAGTATTTT
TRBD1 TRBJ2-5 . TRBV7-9 CASSLGGTAKETQYF TGTGCCAGCAGCTTAGGGGGGACAGCTAAAGAGACCCAGTACTTC
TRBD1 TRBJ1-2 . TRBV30 CAWSAGQIYGYTF TGTGCCTGGAGCGCGGGACAGATCTATGGCTACACCTTC
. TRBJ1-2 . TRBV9 CASSVGAGTAYGYTF TGTGCCAGCAGCGTAGGGGCCGGGACGGCCTATGGCTACACCTTC
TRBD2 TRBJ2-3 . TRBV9 CASSAGLAGGTDTQYF TGTGCCAGCAGCGCGGGACTAGCGGGGGGCACAGATACGCAGTATTTT
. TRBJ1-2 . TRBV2 CASTPGNRNYGYTF TGTGCCAGCACCCCTGGCAACAGGAACTATGGCTACACCTTC
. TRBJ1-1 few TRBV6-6 CASNIQGSTEAFF TGTGCCAGCAACATCCAGGGGAGCACTGAAGCTTTCTTT
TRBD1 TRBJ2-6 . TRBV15 CATSRRGQGSSGANVLTF TGTGCCACCAGCCGCCGAGGACAGGGGAGCTCTGGGGCCAACGTCCTGACTTTC
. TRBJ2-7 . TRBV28 CASNSGGAGYEQYF TGTGCCAGCAACTCAGGGGGGGCAGGCTACGAGCAGTACTTC
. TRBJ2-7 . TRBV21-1 CASSKGGYEQYF TGTGCCAGCAGCAAAGGGGGCTACGAGCAGTACTTC
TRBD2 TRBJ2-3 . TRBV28 CASSLSLAGRADTQYF TGTGCCAGCAGTTTATCACTAGCGGGAAGGGCAGATACGCAGTATTTT
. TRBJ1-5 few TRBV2 CATDNSNQPQHF TGTGCCACAGACAATAGCAATCAGCCCCAGCATTTT
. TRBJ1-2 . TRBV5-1 CASSLGEGYGYTF TGCGCCAGCAGCTTGGGCGAGGGATATGGCTACACCTTC
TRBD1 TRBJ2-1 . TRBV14 CASSHSRGVIRDRGNEQFF TGTGCCAGCAGCCACTCAAGAGGAGTGATTCGGGACAGGGGCAATGAGCAGTTCTTC
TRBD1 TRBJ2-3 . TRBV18 CASSWGQGDTDTQYF TGTGCCAGCTCATGGGGACAGGGAGATACAGATACGCAGTATTTT